This T cell receptor beta chain was sequenced during a study of CD8+CD57+ T cells in acquired aplastic anemia. Profiles of TCR beta VDJ and CDR3 were generated from a genomic DNA template. TCRdb reprocessed the reads with MiXCR, giving one entry per CDR3 protein. Altogether 33,000 or so distinct CDR3 sequences are present, approximately 73% being singletons, with the ten largest covering 20% to 25%. Germline V gene lookup returns CDR1 MGHRA and CDR2 YSYEKL. The CDR3 has 14 amino acids. Trimming removed 0 bases at V and 10 bases at J, with 13 bases between. Material: sorted CD4+, CD8+, or CD8+CD57+ T cells (not recorded which) from PBMCs. This receptor was obtained from a human donor in good health, serving as a control. This chain uses TRBV4-1 with TRBJ1-5, with D uncertain. DNA of the CDR3: TGCGCCAGCAGCCAAGACGGTGGGAGCCGTCCCCAGCATTTT. The encoded protein is CASSQDGGSRPQHF.